The 13 T cell receptor beta chains below come from one sample, sequenced in a study of shared clonotypes between healthy human individuals (dated by TCRdb to the early 2020s). Libraries were constructed by the immunoSEQ multiplex PCR assay. Held by TCRdb, this immuneACCESS table contains in-frame sequences only and omits some clones. Under half of the omission traces to an unresolved V gene where checked; the cause of the rest is unknown. The sample includes roughly 500,000 clones, with 70% to 80% observed a single time. Jointly, the top ten make up about 13% of the sample. The sequencing sample was made of PBMCs. Receptors originate from a woman in her thirties or forties in good health. Some clones in this sample may be carry-over from other donors' samples.

The chain employs TRBV6-6 and TRBJ2-7, with 9 bases fitting TRBD1. The CDR3 consists of 14 residues. The J segment lost 7 bases and the V segment lost 2 bases, leaving 6 bases of the junction unmatched. Germline CDR1 is MNHNY and CDR2 is SVGAGI (reference sequence). The CDR3 nucleotides read TGTGCCAGCAGTTACGGGGACAGGGCCCATGAGCAGTACTTC. This translates into CASSYGDRAHEQYF.

This chain links TRBV4-2 with TRBJ1-2; D is ambiguous. The CDR3 is made up of 14 amino acids. V gave up 1 base and J gave up 0 bases, with 6 bases separating them. Germline-derived CDR1 and CDR2 are LGHNA and YNFKEQ. The DNA of the CDR3 is TGTGCCAGCAGCCAAGCCGAGACTAACTATGGCTACACCTTC. Its translation is CASSQAETNYGYTF.

V gene TRBV6-5 combines with J gene TRBJ2-1, with a possible D match to TRBD2 (5 bases). In germline, CDR1 is MNHEY, CDR2 SVGAGI. Trimming took off 6 bases at V and 12 bases at J, with 12 bases between the two ends. The CDR3 consists of 11 residues. CDR3 sequence (DNA): TGTGCCAGCAGAAACGGACTGGCGCAGTTCTTC. This translates into CASRNGLAQFF.

The V and J genes are TRBV7-9 and TRBJ1-1, with no clear D. Germline CDR1 is SEHNR and CDR2 is FQNEAQ (reference sequence). V gave up 2 bases and J gave up 0 bases, with 10 bases separating them. The CDR3 runs 15 residues. The CDR3 here is CASSLFGGMNTEAFF. The DNA of the CDR3 is TGTGCCAGCAGCTTATTCGGCGGCATGAACACTGAAGCTTTCTTT. The full variable domain, its missing parts supplied by reference TRBV7-9 and TRBJ1-1, is DTGVSQNPRHKITKRGQNVTFRCDPISEHNRLYWYRQTLGQGPEFLTYFQNEAQLEKSRLLSDRFSAERPKGSFSTLEIQRTEQGDSAMYLCASSLFGGMNTEAFFGQGTRLTVV.

This clone came up once. The rearrangement links TRBV10-3 to TRBJ1-6; 7 bases align to TRBD1. Germline trimming cut 10 bases from V and 0 bases from J; bases unmatched to any gene: 15. Germline V gene data show CDR1 as ENHRY and CDR2 as SYGVKD. The CDR3 is made up of 18 amino acids. The CDR3 sequence: CATAIRQGSSSYNSPLHF. CDR3 bases: TGTGCCACCGCAATACGACAGGGATCTAGCTCCTATAATTCACCCCTCCACTTT.

This rearrangement joins TRBV11-2 to TRBJ2-3; TRBD2 is a possible D gene (5 bases). The CDR3 is 14 residues long. CDR1 and CDR2 (germline): SGHAT, FQNNGV. V was shortened by 0 bases and J by 1 base, with 5 bases between the two germline ends. CDR3 DNA sequence: TGTGCCAGCAGCTTAGAGCGGGGCACAGATACGCAGTATTTT. It is translated as CASSLERGTDTQYF. The entire variable domain, with the rest obtained from reference TRBV11-2 and TRBJ2-3, is as follows: EAGVAQSPRYKIIEKRQSVAFWCNPISGHATLYWYQQILGQGPKLLIQFQNNGVVDDSQLPKDRFSAERLKGVDSTLKIQPAKLEDSAVYLCASSLERGTDTQYFGPGTRLTVL.

This rearrangement joins TRBV7-9 to TRBJ1-1; D ambiguous. Trimming took off 0 bases at V and 5 bases at J, with 7 bases between the two ends. CDR3 length equals 13 residues. The germline CDR1 and CDR2 sequences are SEHNR and FQNEAQ (reference sequence). The CDR3 DNA is TGTGCCAGCAGCTTAGCGGCGGAGACTGAAGCTTTCTTT. This encodes CASSLAAETEAFF. The full variable domain, its missing parts supplied by reference TRBV7-9 and TRBJ1-1, is DTGVSQNPRHKITKRGQNVTFRCDPISEHNRLYWYRQTLGQGPEFLTYFQNEAQLEKSRLLSDRFSAERPKGSFSTLEIQRTEQGDSAMYLCASSLAAETEAFFGQGTRLTVV.

The rearrangement links TRBV29-1 to TRBJ1-1, with D uncertain. Germline CDR1 is SQVTM and CDR2 is ANQGSEA. The CDR3 contains 14 residues. With 4 bases removed from V and 3 bases from J, the gap between germline ends came to 15 bases. CDR3: CSVVGSASHTEAFF. CDR3 coding DNA: TGCAGCGTTGTAGGATCGGCGTCTCACACTGAAGCTTTCTTT. Full variable domain (missing parts from reference TRBV29-1 and TRBJ1-1): SAVISQKPSRDICQRGTSLTIQCQVDSQVTMMFWYRQQPGQSLTLIATANQGSEATYESGFVIDKFPISRPNLTFSTLTVSNMSPEDSSIYLCSVVGSASHTEAFFGQGTRLTVV.

This clone was recorded a few times. This chain connects TRBV28 to TRBJ2-7; the match to TRBD2 covers 9 bases. This CDR3 is 15 amino acids long. Trimming at V came to 5 bases and at J to 6 bases, leaving 11 bases not matched to a gene. Germline lookup yields CDR1 MDHEN and CDR2 SYDVKM. CDR3 loop: CASSPATLLAGEQYF. CDR3 sequence (DNA): TGTGCCAGCAGTCCCGCGACCCTACTAGCGGGCGAGCAGTACTTC.

In regard to this clone: Germline and junction disagree at one end, which may indicate a read error. This chain uses TRBV5-1 with TRBJ2-7, with 8 bases matching TRBD1. Germline V gives CDR1 SGHRS, CDR2 YFSETQ. The CDR3 spans 13 residues. For the CDR3, the DNA is TGCACCAGCAGCTCCGATACAGGGGGCGAGCAGTACTTC. Amino acids: CTSSSDTGGEQYF.

The chain has TRBV6-1 and TRBJ2-3, with unresolved D. CDR3 size: 12 residues. Germline V gene data show CDR1 as MNHNS and CDR2 as SASEGT. Trimming removed 7 bases from V and 5 bases from J, with 10 bases in between. The CDR3 DNA reads TGTGCCAGCACCCTTATTGGAGATACGCAGTATTTT. Translated: CASTLIGDTQYF.

J is TRBJ2-3 and V is TRBV19, with a possible D match to TRBD1 (6 bases). The CDR3 extends over 16 amino acids. Looked up from germline, CDR1 is LNHDA and CDR2 is SQIVND (reference sequence). Trimming cost V 3 bases and J 5 bases, with 18 bases left between them. The CDR3 coding sequence is TGTGCCAGTAGTATGAGATGGGACACCCGGGGAGATACGCAGTATTTT. Amino acid sequence: CASSMRWDTRGDTQYF.

The rearrangement joins TRBV14 to TRBJ2-5, with D tentatively TRBD1 (5 bases). This CDR3 is built from 14 residues. The V gene's germline CDR1 is SGHDN and CDR2 FVKESK. Trimming left V 3 bases short and J 0 bases short, with 8 bases between. The CDR3 reads CASSQRQYQETQYF. For the CDR3, the DNA is TGTGCCAGCAGCCAGAGACAGTACCAAGAGACCCAGTACTTC.